Listed below are T cell receptor beta chains from one sample, sequenced in a study of T cells in Graves' hyperthyroidism and ophthalmopathy. MiXCR, run by TCRdb on the multiplex PCR reads, gives a single entry per CDR3 protein. The data show about 340,000 distinct CDR3 sequences, around 20% seen once. What was sequenced was blood. The source is a woman between 50 and 59 years old with Graves' hyperthyroidism. The CDR3 runs from the conserved cysteine through the conserved F or W. D genes are given only for firm matches. Clone size is stated in some rows and not others, as once, few, many or a class when expanded.

J	V	D	size	CDR3	DNA
TRBJ2-1	TRBV19	.	many	CASSIGFGSNEQFF	TGTGCCAGTAGTATCGGTTTTGGGTCCAATGAGCAGTTCTTC
TRBJ2-5	TRBV20-1	.	many	CSAGGVSGETQYF	TGCAGTGCTGGAGGGGTTTCAGGGGAGACCCAGTACTTC
TRBJ2-1	TRBV11-3	.	.	CASSPTVQGGEQFF	TGTGCCAGCAGCCCCACCGTACAGGGCGGTGAGCAGTTCTTC
TRBJ1-1	TRBV30	.	.	CAWSGPSAAFF	TGTGCCTGGAGTGGGCCTTCAGCAGCTTTCTTT
TRBJ2-5	TRBV20-1	TRBD1	.	CSARGVRTGRETQYF	TGCAGTGCTAGGGGGGTTCGGACAGGGAGAGAGACCCAGTACTTC
TRBJ2-1	TRBV20-1	TRBD2	many	CSARDSTSGRNEQFF	TGCAGTGCTAGAGATAGTACTAGCGGCCGGAATGAGCAGTTCTTC
TRBJ2-1	TRBV6-1	TRBD2	many	CASIPGSLAGGPHNEQFF	TGTGCCAGCATTCCCGGGTCACTAGCGGGAGGGCCCCACAATGAGCAGTTCTTC
TRBJ1-1	TRBV3-1	.	.	CASSQGVAGLEAFF	TGTGCCAGCAGCCAAGGGGTGGCAGGCCTTGAAGCTTTCTTT
TRBJ2-7	TRBV9	.	many	CASSVALGSIYEQYF	TGTGCCAGCAGCGTAGCTCTTGGCAGCATCTACGAGCAGTACTTC
TRBJ1-4	TRBV5-1	.	few	CASSLGGAATNEKLFF	TGCGCCAGCAGCCTAGGGGGTGCAGCAACTAATGAAAAACTGTTTTTT
TRBJ2-7	TRBV27	.	few	CASTSGGAGYEQYF	TGTGCCAGCACCTCCGGGGGAGCTGGCTACGAGCAGTACTTC
TRBJ2-4	TRBV7-4	.	many	CASSLAGIPWGDIQYF	TGTGCCAGCAGCTTAGCGGGGATTCCTTGGGGGGACATTCAGTACTTC
TRBJ2-1	TRBV6-1	TRBD1	.	CASSEARTGGYNEQFF	TGTGCCAGCAGTGAAGCCAGGACAGGGGGCTACAATGAGCAGTTCTTC
TRBJ2-5	TRBV18	.	.	CASSPTVIETQYF	TGTGCCAGCTCCCCGACAGTGATCGAGACCCAGTACTTC
TRBJ1-6	TRBV20-1	.	.	CSAVGRGGYNSPLHF	TGCAGTGCAGTGGGACGGGGAGGCTATAATTCACCCCTCCACTTT
TRBJ2-2	TRBV5-1	TRBD1	few	CASSLLSQGANTGELFF	TGCGCCAGCAGCTTGCTTTCCCAGGGGGCTAACACCGGGGAGCTGTTTTTT
TRBJ1-6	TRBV2	TRBD1	few	CASSLGGTVGSNSPLHF	TGTGCCAGCAGTTTAGGGGGGACAGTGGGGAGTAATTCACCCCTCCACTTT